This record looks at one TCR beta chain sequence and its context. The sample is drawn from a study of blood T cell repertoires in COVID-19. Study-level information: Samples taken during acute and convalescent COVID-19 were collected in the United States, Italy and Spain.

TCRdb's copy holds only in-frame clones and misses some; the assay was immunoSEQ multiplex PCR. Of tens of thousands of clones in the sample, 65% to 85% were seen once. This TCR came from a human donor in a cohort sampled during active COVID-19. Material: peripheral blood.

CDR3 amino acids: CASSERLAGASSRYNEQFF. CDR3 bases: TGTGCCAGCAGCGAGAGACTAGCGGGGGCCTCTTCCAGATACAATGAGCAGTTCTTC. The chain joins TRBV9 to TRBJ2-1, with 12 positions matching TRBD2. CDR1 and CDR2 (germline): SGDLS, YYNGEE. The CDR3 totals 19 residues. J gave up 4 bases and V 3 bases, and 14 bases lay outside the gene matches.